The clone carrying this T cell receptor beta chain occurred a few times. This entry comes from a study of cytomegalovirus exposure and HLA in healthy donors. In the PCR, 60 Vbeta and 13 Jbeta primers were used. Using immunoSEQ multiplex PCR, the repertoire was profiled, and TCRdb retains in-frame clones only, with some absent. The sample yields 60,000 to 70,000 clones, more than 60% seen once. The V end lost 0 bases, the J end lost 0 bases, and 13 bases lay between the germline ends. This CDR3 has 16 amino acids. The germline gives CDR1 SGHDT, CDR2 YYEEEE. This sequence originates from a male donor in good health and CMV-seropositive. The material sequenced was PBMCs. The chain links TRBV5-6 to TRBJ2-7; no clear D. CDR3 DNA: TGTGCCAGCAGCTTGGTGGTGGGCACGAGCTCCTACGAGCAGTACTTC. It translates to CASSLVVGTSSYEQYF.